This TCR beta chain was obtained from a study of vaccination effects on CD4 cells after COVID-19. The CDR3 totals 13 residues. The V end was cut by 7 bases, the J end by 3 bases, with 13 bases between. Germline loops: CDR1 MNHEY, CDR2 SMNVEV (reference sequence). Clones were sequenced by immunoSEQ multiplex PCR, and TCRdb holds only the in-frame ones, with some missing. The sample lists about 41,000 clones; roughly 76% were seen once. Only one count was recorded for this clone. Its cognate antigen is unknown. Overall study findings and caveats: Marked clonal contraction of infection- and vaccine-induced clones was seen late after vaccination. In healthy vaccinees, only 1 of 255 vaccine-induced clones cross-reacted with common cold coronaviruses.

Antigen-specific CD4+ T cells were expanded with viral peptide pools in the ViraFEST assay before sequencing. Having been cultured for 10 days, the cells underwent CD4+ T cell isolation. Prior SARS-CoV-2 infection was absent in the vaccine recipients, as shown by negative nucleocapsid antibodies. Cultures received IL-2 medium that replaced half the medium on days 3 and 7. This chain links TRBV27 with TRBJ2-7; weak D call: TRBD1 (6 bases). Sequenced here: CD4+ T cells from PBMCs cultured with HCoV-OC43 spike peptides, sampled before COVID-19 vaccination. As to subset: HCoV-OC43 spike overlapping peptide pool stimulation. This receptor was taken from a human donor who received a COVID-19 vaccine. The CDR3 is CASKRGQFYEQYF. The CDR3 nucleotides read TGTGCCAGCAAGCGAGGACAGTTCTACGAGCAGTACTTC.